The T cell receptor (beta chain) described here comes from a study of control samples from healthy donors and cancer patients. This clone appeared a single time. An end of the junction differs from the germline gene, which may be a read error. Repertoires were generated with immunoSEQ multiplex PCR, while TCRdb's copy carries only in-frame clones and drops some. Here the sample spans 120,000 to 150,000 clones, roughly 94% being singletons. This CDR3 has 16 amino acids. In germline, CDR1 is MGHRA, CDR2 YSYEKL. V usage is TRBV4-1 and J usage is TRBJ1-3, with no clear D. The sequencing sample was made of blood. The clonotype originates from a man aged 35 to 55 in good health. The CDR3 DNA is TGCGCCAGCAGCTCTCCCGAACGGCGCTCTGGAAGCACCATATATTTT. Protein: CASSSPERRSGSTIYF.